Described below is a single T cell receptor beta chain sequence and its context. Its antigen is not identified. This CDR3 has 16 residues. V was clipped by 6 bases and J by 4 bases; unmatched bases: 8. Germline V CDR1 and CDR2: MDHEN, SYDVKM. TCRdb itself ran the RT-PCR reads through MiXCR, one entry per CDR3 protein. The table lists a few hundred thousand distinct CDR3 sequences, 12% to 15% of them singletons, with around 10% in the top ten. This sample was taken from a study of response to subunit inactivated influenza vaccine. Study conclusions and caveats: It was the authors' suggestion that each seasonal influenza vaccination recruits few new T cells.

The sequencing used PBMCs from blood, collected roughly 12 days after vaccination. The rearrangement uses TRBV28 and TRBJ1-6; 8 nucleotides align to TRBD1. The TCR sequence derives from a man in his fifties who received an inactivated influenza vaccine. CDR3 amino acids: CASRIGTGLYNSPLHF. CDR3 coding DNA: TGTGCCAGCAGAATCGGGACAGGCCTATATAATTCACCCCTCCACTTT.